The 29 T cell receptor beta chains given below trace back to one sample, sequenced in a study of shared clonotypes between healthy human individuals. Repertoires were generated with immunoSEQ multiplex PCR, while TCRdb's copy carries only in-frame clones and drops some. Of about 690,000 clones in the sample, about nine tenths were seen once. The source material was memory CD8+ T cells from PBMCs. Described subset: CD45RO+ cells pooled with CCR7-negative TemRA cells. Receptor source: a man aged 18 to 30 in good health. Some clones in this sample may be carry-over from other donors' samples.

This clone was observed a single time. V is TRBV27 and J is TRBJ1-5, with D unclear. V was shortened by 4 bases and J by 2 bases, with 6 bases between the two germline ends. This CDR3 contains 13 residues. The germline V gene encodes CDR1 MNHEY and CDR2 SMNVEV (reference sequence). CDR3 protein: CASSWVGNQPQHF. CDR3 nucleotide sequence: TGTGCCAGCAGTTGGGTGGGCAATCAGCCCCAGCATTTT.

The V call is TRBV4-3, the J call TRBJ1-1; D is ambiguous. Germline CDR1 and CDR2: LGHNA and YSLEER. The CDR3 covers 14 residues. The V end was cut by 3 bases, the J end by 5 bases, with 13 bases between. CDR3 region: CASSQVDGGTEAFF. In DNA, the CDR3 is TGCGCCAGCAGCCAGGTGGACGGCGGGACTGAAGCTTTCTTT.

The chain combines TRBV28 with TRBJ2-7; D perhaps matches TRBD2 (5 bases). CDR3 length: 15 amino acids. Germline CDR1 MDHEN, CDR2 SYDVKM. The V and J ends lost 4 bases and 0 bases respectively, with 13 bases between them. The CDR3 region is CASSSGRTFSYEQYF. CDR3 DNA: TGTGCCAGCAGTTCAGGACGGACTTTCTCCTACGAGCAGTACTTC.

The chain is built from TRBV5-1 and TRBJ1-2; TRBD1 matches at 7 bases. Losses at the gene ends were 2 bases for V and 11 bases for J; bases not matched to a gene: 6. The CDR3 extends over 12 amino acids. Looked up from germline, CDR1 is SGHRS and CDR2 is YFSETQ. DNA of the CDR3: TGCGCCAGCAGCTTCGGACAGGACTGGTACACCTTC. Its protein product is CASSFGQDWYTF.

The chain carries TRBV6-5 and TRBJ1-3; D is unresolved. The germline gives CDR1 MNHEY, CDR2 SVGAGI. The CDR3 sequence is 13 residues long. V lost 6 bases to trimming and J lost 10 bases, with 16 bases between them. The CDR3 bases are TGTGCCAGCAGCCCCTCGGGTCGACGGACCATATATTTT. Translation: CASSPSGRRTIYF.

The J gene is TRBJ2-1, the V gene TRBV7-9; 9 nucleotides align to TRBD1. This CDR3 spans 13 amino acids. The germline gives CDR1 SEHNR, CDR2 FQNEAQ (reference sequence). Losses at the gene ends were 5 bases for V and 7 bases for J; bases not matched to a gene: 3. CDR3 residues: CASSRTGVNEQFF. The CDR3 bases are TGTGCCAGCAGCAGGACAGGGGTTAATGAGCAGTTCTTC.

This CDR3 reads CASRTRIPGQGAFATNEKLFF. The CDR3 nucleotides are TGTGCCAGCAGGACCAGAATACCGGGACAGGGGGCGTTCGCAACTAATGAAAAACTGTTTTTT. The gene calls are TRBV27 and TRBJ1-4, with 12 bases matching TRBD1. Trimming at V came to 6 bases and at J to 0 bases, leaving 17 bases not matched to a gene. The CDR3 is 21 amino acids. Germline-derived CDR1 and CDR2 are MNHEY and SMNVEV (reference sequence).

The chain has TRBV7-9 and TRBJ1-1, with D perhaps matching TRBD1 (5 bases). The CDR3 is 16 amino acids. The V and J ends lost 4 bases and 6 bases respectively, with 21 bases between them. Germline CDR1 is SEHNR and CDR2 is FQNEAQ (reference sequence). The CDR3 loop is CASSWGGFASGSEAFF. CDR3 coding DNA: TGTGCCAGCAGCTGGGGGGGTTTTGCCTCTGGGTCTGAAGCTTTCTTT.

The chain joins TRBV19 to TRBJ2-7, with 13 bases fitting TRBD2. With 9 bases clipped from V and 3 bases from J, the junction kept 5 bases outside the gene matches. Germline V lookup: CDR1 LNHDA, CDR2 SQIVND (reference sequence). CDR3 length equals 14 residues. CDR3 bases: TGTGCCAGAGGACTAGCGGGAGCCTTCTACGAGCAGTACTTC. It codes for CARGLAGAFYEQYF.

The chain links TRBV7-2 to TRBJ1-3; 9 bases are a match to TRBD1. The ends lost 5 bases at V and 4 bases at J; junction bases unmatched: 6. CDR1 SGHTA and CDR2 FQGNSA come from the germline V gene. CDR3 length equals 15 residues. CDR3 DNA: TGTGCCAGCAGCAGCACAGGGGGCGGCGGAAACACCATATATTTT. As protein: CASSSTGGGGNTIYF.

This clone was observed a single time. The rearrangement links TRBV9 to TRBJ2-3; TRBD2 matches at 10 bases. There are 19 residues in the CDR3. Looked up from germline, CDR1 is SGDLS and CDR2 is YYNGEE. V dropped 4 bases and J dropped 0; count of bases not matched to a gene: 14. The CDR3 bases are TGTGCCAGCAGCACTGGTCTAGCGGGAGCTATAACTAGCACAGATACGCAGTATTTT. Residues: CASSTGLAGAITSTDTQYF.

The V gene is TRBV9, the J gene TRBJ2-5; perhaps D is TRBD1 or TRBD2 (5 bases each). The CDR3 totals 15 residues. V was cut by 4 bases and J by 1 base, with 14 bases left in between. CDR1 is SGDLS and CDR2 is YYNGEE in the germline V gene. In DNA, the CDR3 is TGTGCCAGCAGCCCAGAGGTGGGGACCCAAGAGACCCAGTACTTC. Its protein product is CASSPEVGTQETQYF.

V and J are TRBV27 and TRBJ1-5; D might be TRBD1 (5 bases). Germline V gene data show CDR1 as MNHEY and CDR2 as SMNVEV (reference sequence). The CDR3 has 13 amino acids. Trimming stripped 3 bases from V and 6 bases from J, with 9 bases between. The CDR3 bases are TGTGCCAGCAGTTTGGGGCTCTCTCAGCCCCAGCATTTT. It codes for CASSLGLSQPQHF.

J is TRBJ1-3 and V is TRBV6-6; maybe TRBD1 (5 bases). Germline loops: CDR1 MNHNY, CDR2 SVGAGI (reference sequence). This CDR3 spans 15 amino acids. Trimming left V 4 bases short and J 7 bases short, with 17 bases between. The CDR3 nucleotides read TGTGCCAGCAGTTCCACATACGGGGAGGGGAACACCATATATTTT. Translating gives CASSSTYGEGNTIYF.

V and J are TRBV7-8 and TRBJ2-7; D is ambiguous. Trimming shortened V by 3 bases and J by 2 bases, and 14 bases separated the two germline ends. The CDR3 runs to 15 residues. The germline V gene encodes CDR1 SGHVS and CDR2 FQNEAQ. CDR3 sequence: CASSFSRTATYEQYF. The CDR3 bases are TGTGCCAGCAGCTTCTCCCGGACCGCGACCTACGAGCAGTACTTC.

The chain joins TRBV19 to TRBJ2-7; D call uncertain. The CDR3 runs to 14 residues. Trimming cost V 2 bases and J 0 bases, with 8 bases left between them. Germline CDR1 and CDR2: LNHDA and SQIVND (reference sequence). This CDR3 reads CASSITTISYEQYF. For the CDR3, the DNA is TGTGCCAGTAGTATAACAACAATCTCCTACGAGCAGTACTTC.

The V gene is TRBV7-9, the J gene TRBJ2-1; 9 bases line up with TRBD2. V lost 11 bases and J lost 7; bases outside the gene matches: 9. This CDR3 spans 13 amino acids. CDR1 is SEHNR, CDR2 FQNEAQ, per germline (reference sequence). The CDR3 bases are TGTGCCGGACATAGCGGGAGTGTTAATGAGCAGTTCTTC. Amino acid sequence: CAGHSGSVNEQFF. The full variable domain, its missing parts supplied by reference TRBV7-9 and TRBJ2-1, is DTGVSQNPRHKITKRGQNVTFRCDPISEHNRLYWYRQTLGQGPEFLTYFQNEAQLEKSRLLSDRFSAERPKGSFSTLEIQRTEQGDSAMYLCAGHSGSVNEQFFGPGTRLTVL.

V and J are TRBV5-1 and TRBJ1-1; 8 bases fit TRBD1. The CDR3 runs to 14 residues. The V gene end was trimmed by 3 bases and the J gene end by 1 base; junction bases not matched to a gene: 2. CDR1 is SGHRS and CDR2 is YFSETQ in the germline V gene. Written as DNA, the CDR3 is TGCGCCAGCAGCTCCGGGACAGGGAACACTGAAGCTTTCTTT. It is translated as CASSSGTGNTEAFF.

This chain links TRBV4-3 with TRBJ2-7; weak D call: TRBD2 (5 bases). The CDR3 totals 14 residues. Germline CDR1 and CDR2: LGHNA and YSLEER. Trimming shortened V by 5 bases and J by 4 bases, and 15 bases separated the two germline ends. In nucleotides, the CDR3 is TGCGCCAGCAGCTTTCGTGGGAGAGGATACGAGCAGTACTTC. As protein: CASSFRGRGYEQYF.

The chain uses TRBV2 and TRBJ2-5; TRBD2 matches at 16 bases. Per germline, CDR1 SNHLY and CDR2 FYNNEI. Trimming removed 6 bases from V and 4 bases from J; junction bases left unmatched: 5. This CDR3 has 16 residues. The CDR3 DNA follows: TGTGCCAGCAGAGGGACTAGCGGGAGGGGTGTAGAGACCCAGTACTTC. It specifies CASRGTSGRGVETQYF. Supplemented by reference TRBV2 and TRBJ2-5, the full variable domain reads EPEVTQTPSHQVTQMGQEVILRCVPISNHLYFYWYRQILGQKVEFLVSFYNNEISEKSEIFDDQFSVERPDGSNFTLKIRSTKLEDSAMYFCASRGTSGRGVETQYFGPGTRLLVL.

The genes are TRBV11-2 and TRBJ2-7, with D hard to call. CDR3 length: 14 residues. Germline-derived CDR1 and CDR2 are SGHAT and FQNNGV. V was cut by 1 base and J by 1 base, with 8 bases left in between. CDR3 in amino acids: CASSLGQISYEQYF. The CDR3 region has the DNA TGTGCCAGCAGCTTAGGGCAGATTTCCTACGAGCAGTACTTC.

V and J are TRBV29-1 and TRBJ2-1; the match to TRBD2 covers 13 bases. Per germline, CDR1 SQVTM and CDR2 ANQGSEA. This CDR3 has 15 amino acids. Losses at the gene ends were 4 bases for V and 6 bases for J; bases not matched to a gene: 6. The CDR3 nucleotides are TGCAGCGTTGCCGCACTAGCGGGAGGGCCCAATGAGCAGTTCTTC. Protein sequence: CSVAALAGGPNEQFF.

This clone was observed a handful of times. V gene TRBV15 combines with J gene TRBJ2-5; TRBD2 might be the D (6 bases). Trimming stripped 3 bases from V and 5 bases from J, with 19 bases between. The CDR3 has 16 residues. Germline assignment: CDR1 LNHNV and CDR2 YYDKDF (reference sequence). The CDR3 DNA sequence: TGTGCCACCAGCAGTGCGGTAGCGGACGTCCAGGAGACCCAGTACTTC. Protein sequence: CATSSAVADVQETQYF.

The chain has TRBV28 and TRBJ2-1; 11 bases are a match to TRBD2. This CDR3 contains 16 residues. The V gene's germline CDR1 is MDHEN and CDR2 SYDVKM. Unmatched junction bases numbered 11, after V lost 4 bases and J lost 9 bases. CDR3 amino acids: CASSSTRIAGGGEQFF. In nucleotides, the CDR3 is TGTGCCAGCAGTTCCACGCGTATAGCGGGAGGGGGTGAGCAGTTCTTC.

The chain is built from TRBV30 and TRBJ2-1; D not certain. This CDR3 has 20 amino acids. V dropped 3 bases and J dropped 1 base, with 28 bases sitting between them. The V gene's germline CDR1 is GTSNPN and CDR2 SVGIG (reference sequence). In DNA form, the CDR3 reads TGTGCCTGGAGCGGTTTCGGACCACCGGCTACAATGCCTTCCTACAATGAGCAGTTCTTC. This codes for CAWSGFGPPATMPSYNEQFF.

The V gene is TRBV7-9, the J gene TRBJ2-7; 11 bases match TRBD2. With V trimmed by 5 bases and J by 2 bases, 17 bases remained unmatched. The CDR3 runs 19 residues. Looked up from germline, CDR1 is SEHNR and CDR2 is FQNEAQ (reference sequence). CDR3 protein: CASSKPLAGVRSGTYEQYF. CDR3 DNA sequence: TGTGCCAGCAGCAAGCCACTAGCGGGAGTTAGGAGTGGGACCTACGAGCAGTACTTC.

The chain links TRBV6-6 to TRBJ2-3; D is unresolved. The CDR3 length is 15 residues. Between the trimmed V and J ends, which lost 0 bases and 1 base, there was a span of 8 bases. The germline V gene has CDR1 MNHNY and CDR2 SVGAGI (reference sequence). CDR3 in DNA: TGTGCCAGCAGTTACTCGCGATTACGCACAGATACGCAGTATTTT. Its protein is CASSYSRLRTDTQYF.

The chain employs TRBV5-4 and TRBJ2-2, with TRBD2 matching over 10 bases. The CDR3 is made up of 16 amino acids. Trimming removed 3 bases from V and 1 base from J; junction bases left unmatched: 3. The germline CDR1 and CDR2 sequences are SGHNT and YYREEE (reference sequence). This CDR3 reads CASSSRLAGNTGELFF. The CDR3 nucleotides are TGTGCCAGCAGCTCCCGACTAGCGGGGAACACCGGGGAGCTGTTTTTT.

The chain combines TRBV28 with TRBJ2-7; possible D gene TRBD2, 6 bases. Germline CDR1 and CDR2: MDHEN and SYDVKM. The CDR3 has 13 residues. Trimming took off 2 bases at V and 7 bases at J, with 12 bases between the two ends. The CDR3 region has the DNA TGTGCCAGCAGTTTAGGGCCCCGGGGGGAGCAGTACTTC. Its protein is CASSLGPRGEQYF.